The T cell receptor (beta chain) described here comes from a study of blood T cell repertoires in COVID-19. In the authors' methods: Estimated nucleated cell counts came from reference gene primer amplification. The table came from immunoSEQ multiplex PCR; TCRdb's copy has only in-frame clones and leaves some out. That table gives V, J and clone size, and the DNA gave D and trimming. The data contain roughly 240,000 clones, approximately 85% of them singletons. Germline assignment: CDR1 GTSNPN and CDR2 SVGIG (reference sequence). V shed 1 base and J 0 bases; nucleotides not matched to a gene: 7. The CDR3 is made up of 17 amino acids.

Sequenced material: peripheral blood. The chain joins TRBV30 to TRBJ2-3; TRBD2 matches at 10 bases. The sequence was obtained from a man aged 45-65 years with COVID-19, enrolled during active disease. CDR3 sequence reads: CAWSAFLAGASTDTQYF. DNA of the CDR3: TGTGCCTGGAGTGCTTTCCTAGCGGGAGCTAGCACAGATACGCAGTATTTT.